The 4 T cell receptor beta chains below come from one sample, sequenced in a study of T-cell reconstitution after alpha-beta-depleted transplantation in children. Unique molecular identifiers were incorporated into the prepared TCRbeta library. TCRdb called the PCR reads again in MiXCR, with one record for every CDR3 protein. Of about 500,000 distinct CDR3 sequences listed, around a third are singletons. The specimen was PBMCs from the stem cell graft donor, collected from the stem cell graft. The receptors were gathered from a human donor who donated a stem cell graft to a child with aplastic anemia.

The chain carries TRBV29-1 and TRBJ2-3; tentatively, D is TRBD1 or TRBD2 (6 bases each). This CDR3 contains 14 residues. Trimming took 6 bases from V and 3 from J, leaving 16 bases between them. CDR1 is SQVTM and CDR2 is ANQGSEA in the germline V gene. CDR3 sequence: CSVDNGGGTDTQYF. Here the CDR3 DNA reads TGCAGCGTAGATAACGGAGGGGGAACAGATACGCAGTATTTT.

The chain uses TRBV12-3 or TRBV12-4 and TRBJ2-2, with TRBD2 matching 7 bases. Trimming took 3 bases from V and 7 from J; bases not matched to a gene: 11. This CDR3 comprises 16 residues. The CDR3 DNA follows: TGTGCCAGCAGTTTGGTCAGGGAGGGACGGATCGGGGAGCTGTTTTTT. Translating it yields CASSLVREGRIGELFF.

As concerns this clonotype: An end of the junction does not agree with germline; a read error may underlie this. V is TRBV11-1 and J is TRBJ1-4, with unresolved D. This CDR3 contains 12 residues. The germline CDR1 and CDR2 sequences are SGHAT and FQDESV (reference sequence). The CDR3 nucleotides read TGTGCCAGCAGCGCTAGGGAGGAAAAACCGTTTTTT. Amino acid sequence: CASSAREEKPFF.

As DNA, the CDR3 is TGTGCCAGCAGGGGACCCACCTCGGAAGGGGATCAGCCCCAGCATTTT. It specifies CASRGPTSEGDQPQHF. The gene calls are TRBV12-3 or TRBV12-4 and TRBJ1-5; D is perhaps TRBD1 (5 bases). The CDR3 is made up of 16 amino acids. V was clipped by 6 bases and J by 5 bases, with 20 bases between them.